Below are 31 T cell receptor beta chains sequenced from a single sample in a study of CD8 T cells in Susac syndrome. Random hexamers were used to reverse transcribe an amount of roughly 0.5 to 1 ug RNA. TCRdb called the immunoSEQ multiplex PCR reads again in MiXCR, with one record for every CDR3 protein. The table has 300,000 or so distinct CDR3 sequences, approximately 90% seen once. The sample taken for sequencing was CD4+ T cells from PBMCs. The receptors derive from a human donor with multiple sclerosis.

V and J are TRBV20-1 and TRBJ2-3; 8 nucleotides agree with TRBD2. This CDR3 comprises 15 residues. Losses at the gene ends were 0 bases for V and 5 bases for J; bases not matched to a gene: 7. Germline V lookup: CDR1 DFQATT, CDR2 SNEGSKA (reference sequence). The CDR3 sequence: CSARDAGLVQDTQYF. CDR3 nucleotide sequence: TGCAGTGCTAGAGATGCGGGACTAGTTCAAGATACGCAGTATTTT.

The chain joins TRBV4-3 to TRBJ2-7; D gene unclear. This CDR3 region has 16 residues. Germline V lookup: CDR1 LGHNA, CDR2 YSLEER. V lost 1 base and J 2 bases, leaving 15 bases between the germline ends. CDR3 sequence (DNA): TGCGCCAGCAGCCAAGTAGGAGCGAATATCGCCTACGAGCAGTACTTC. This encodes CASSQVGANIAYEQYF.

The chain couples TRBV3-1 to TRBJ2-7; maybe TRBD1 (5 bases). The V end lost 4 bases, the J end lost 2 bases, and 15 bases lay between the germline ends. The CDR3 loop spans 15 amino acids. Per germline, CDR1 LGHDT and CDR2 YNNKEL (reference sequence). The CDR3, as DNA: TGTGCCAGCAGCCGATGGCAGGGAAGGACCTACGAGCAGTACTTC. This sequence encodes CASSRWQGRTYEQYF.

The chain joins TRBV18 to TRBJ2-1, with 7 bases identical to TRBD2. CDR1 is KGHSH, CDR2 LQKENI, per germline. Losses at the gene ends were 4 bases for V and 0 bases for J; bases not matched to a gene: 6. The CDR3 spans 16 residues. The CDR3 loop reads CASSQGGPGSYNEQFF. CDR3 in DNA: TGTGCCAGCTCACAGGGAGGGCCGGGCTCCTACAATGAGCAGTTCTTC.

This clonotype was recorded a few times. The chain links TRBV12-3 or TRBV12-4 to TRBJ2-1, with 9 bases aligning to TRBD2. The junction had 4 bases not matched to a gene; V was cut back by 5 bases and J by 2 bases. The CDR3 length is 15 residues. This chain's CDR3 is CASSPLAGTYNEQFF. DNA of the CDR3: TGTGCCAGCAGTCCACTAGCGGGTACCTACAATGAGCAGTTCTTC.

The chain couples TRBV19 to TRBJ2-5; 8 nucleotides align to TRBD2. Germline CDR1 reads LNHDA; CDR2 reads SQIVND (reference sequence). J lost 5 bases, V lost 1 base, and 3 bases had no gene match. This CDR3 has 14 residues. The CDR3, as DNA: TGTGCCAGTAGTATAGCCGCGGGAGGCGAGACCCAGTACTTC. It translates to CASSIAAGGETQYF.

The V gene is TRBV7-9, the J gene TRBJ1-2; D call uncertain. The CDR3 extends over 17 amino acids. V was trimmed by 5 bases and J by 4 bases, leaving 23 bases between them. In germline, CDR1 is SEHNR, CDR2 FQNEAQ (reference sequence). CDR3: CASSPPLQGPRSYGYTF. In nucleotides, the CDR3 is TGTGCCAGCAGCCCACCTTTGCAAGGCCCTAGGAGCTATGGCTACACCTTC.

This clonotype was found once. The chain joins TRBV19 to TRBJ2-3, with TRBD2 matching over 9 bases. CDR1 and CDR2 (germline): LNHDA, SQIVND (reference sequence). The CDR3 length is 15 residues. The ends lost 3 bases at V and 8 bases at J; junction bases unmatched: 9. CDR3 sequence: CASSMAGTSLRTQYF. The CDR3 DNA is TGTGCCAGTAGTATGGCCGGGACTAGCCTCCGTACGCAGTATTTT.

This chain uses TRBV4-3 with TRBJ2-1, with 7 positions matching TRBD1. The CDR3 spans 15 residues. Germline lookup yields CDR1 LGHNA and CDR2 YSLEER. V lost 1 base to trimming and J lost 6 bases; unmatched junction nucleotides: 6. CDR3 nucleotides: TGCGCCAGCAGCCAAGGACAGGGCAGATCCAATGAGCAGTTCTTC. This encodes CASSQGQGRSNEQFF.

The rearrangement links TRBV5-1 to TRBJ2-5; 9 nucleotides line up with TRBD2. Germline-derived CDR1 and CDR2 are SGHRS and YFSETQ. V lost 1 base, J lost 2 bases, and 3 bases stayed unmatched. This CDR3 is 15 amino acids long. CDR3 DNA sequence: TGCGCCAGCAGCTTGTTAGCGGGAGAGCAAGAGACCCAGTACTTC. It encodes CASSLLAGEQETQYF.

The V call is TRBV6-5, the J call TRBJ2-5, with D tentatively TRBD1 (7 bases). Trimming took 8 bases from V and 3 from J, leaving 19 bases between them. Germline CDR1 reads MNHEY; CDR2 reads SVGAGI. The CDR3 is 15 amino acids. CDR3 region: CASGQGGIGEETQYF. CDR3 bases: TGTGCCAGCGGTCAGGGGGGAATCGGGGAAGAGACCCAGTACTTC.

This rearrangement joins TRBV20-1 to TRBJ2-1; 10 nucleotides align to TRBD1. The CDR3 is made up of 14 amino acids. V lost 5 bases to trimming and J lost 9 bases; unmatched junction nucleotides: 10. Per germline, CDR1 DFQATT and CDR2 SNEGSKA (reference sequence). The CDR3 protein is CSARRDRGSGEQFF. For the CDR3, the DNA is TGCAGTGCTCGCCGGGACAGGGGATCGGGTGAGCAGTTCTTC.

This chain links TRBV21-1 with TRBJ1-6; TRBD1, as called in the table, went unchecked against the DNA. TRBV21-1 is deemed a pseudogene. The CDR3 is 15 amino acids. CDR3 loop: CASSATGSYNSPLHF. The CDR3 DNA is TGTGCCAGCAGCGCCACAGGGAGCTATAATTCACCCCTCCACTTT.

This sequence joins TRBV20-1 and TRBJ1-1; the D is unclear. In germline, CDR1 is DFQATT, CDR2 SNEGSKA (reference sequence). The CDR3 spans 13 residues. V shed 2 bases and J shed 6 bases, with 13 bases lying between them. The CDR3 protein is CSARIGGFAEAFF. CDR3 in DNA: TGCAGTGCTAGAATTGGAGGGTTCGCTGAAGCTTTCTTT.

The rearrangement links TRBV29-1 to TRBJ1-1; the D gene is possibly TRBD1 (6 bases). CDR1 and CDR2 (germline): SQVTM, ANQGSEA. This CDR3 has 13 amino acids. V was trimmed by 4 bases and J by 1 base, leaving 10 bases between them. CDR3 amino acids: CSVAGAANTEAFF. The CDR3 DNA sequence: TGCAGCGTTGCGGGGGCAGCGAACACTGAAGCTTTCTTT.

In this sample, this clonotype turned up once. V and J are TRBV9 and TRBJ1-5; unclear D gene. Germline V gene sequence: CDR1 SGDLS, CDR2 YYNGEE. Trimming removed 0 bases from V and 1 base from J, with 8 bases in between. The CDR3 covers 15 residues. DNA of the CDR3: TGTGCCAGCAGCGTAGACCCGGACAGCAATCAGCCCCAGCATTTT. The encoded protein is CASSVDPDSNQPQHF.

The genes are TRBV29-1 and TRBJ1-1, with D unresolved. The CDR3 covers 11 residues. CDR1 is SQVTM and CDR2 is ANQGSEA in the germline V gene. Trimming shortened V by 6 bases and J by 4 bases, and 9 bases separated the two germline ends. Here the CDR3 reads CSVSKSTEAFF. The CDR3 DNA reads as TGCAGCGTCTCTAAATCCACTGAAGCTTTCTTT.

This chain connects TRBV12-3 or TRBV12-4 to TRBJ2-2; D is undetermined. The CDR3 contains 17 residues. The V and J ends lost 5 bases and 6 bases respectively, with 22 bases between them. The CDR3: CASSPKVTLDVAGELFF. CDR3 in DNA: TGTGCCAGCAGTCCCAAGGTGACTCTGGATGTGGCCGGGGAGCTGTTTTTT.

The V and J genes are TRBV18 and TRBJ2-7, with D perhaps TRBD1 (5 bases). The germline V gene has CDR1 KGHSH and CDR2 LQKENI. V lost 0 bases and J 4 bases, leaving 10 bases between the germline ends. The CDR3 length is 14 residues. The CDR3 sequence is CASSPPEGAYEQYF. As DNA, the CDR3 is TGTGCCAGCTCACCACCAGAAGGGGCGTACGAGCAGTACTTC.

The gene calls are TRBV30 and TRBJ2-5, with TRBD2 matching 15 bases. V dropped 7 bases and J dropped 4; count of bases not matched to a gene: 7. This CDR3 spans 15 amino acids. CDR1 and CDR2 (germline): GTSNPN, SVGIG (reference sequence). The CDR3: CASNPGLAGGETQYF. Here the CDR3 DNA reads TGTGCCTCGAACCCGGGACTAGCGGGGGGAGAGACCCAGTACTTC.

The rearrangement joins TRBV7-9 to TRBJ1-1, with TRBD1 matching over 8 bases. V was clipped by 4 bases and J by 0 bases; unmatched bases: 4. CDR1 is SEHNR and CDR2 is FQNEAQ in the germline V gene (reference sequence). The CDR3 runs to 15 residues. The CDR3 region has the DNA TGTGCCAGCAGCTCCCCACAGGGGGTGAACACTGAAGCTTTCTTT. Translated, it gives CASSSPQGVNTEAFF.

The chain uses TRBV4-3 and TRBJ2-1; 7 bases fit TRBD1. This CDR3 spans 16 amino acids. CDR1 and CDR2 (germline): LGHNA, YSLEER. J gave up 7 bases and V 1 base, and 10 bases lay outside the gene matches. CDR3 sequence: CASSQVMRGHWNEQFF. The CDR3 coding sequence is TGCGCCAGCAGCCAAGTGATGAGGGGGCATTGGAATGAGCAGTTCTTC.

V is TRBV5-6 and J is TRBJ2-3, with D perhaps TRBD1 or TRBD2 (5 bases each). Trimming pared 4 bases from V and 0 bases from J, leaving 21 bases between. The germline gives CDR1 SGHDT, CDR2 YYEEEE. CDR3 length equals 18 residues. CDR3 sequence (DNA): TGTGCCAGCAGCCCAGGACTTGGCAGCGACAGTAGCACAGATACGCAGTATTTT. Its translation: CASSPGLGSDSSTDTQYF.

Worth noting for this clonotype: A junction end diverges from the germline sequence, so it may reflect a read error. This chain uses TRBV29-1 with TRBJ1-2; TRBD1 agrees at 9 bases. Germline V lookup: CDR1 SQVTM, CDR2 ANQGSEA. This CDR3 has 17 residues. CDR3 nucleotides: TGCGGCGTTTCCCCCCGGGACAGGGCCAAGCATAACTATGGCTACACCTTC. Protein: CGVSPRDRAKHNYGYTF.

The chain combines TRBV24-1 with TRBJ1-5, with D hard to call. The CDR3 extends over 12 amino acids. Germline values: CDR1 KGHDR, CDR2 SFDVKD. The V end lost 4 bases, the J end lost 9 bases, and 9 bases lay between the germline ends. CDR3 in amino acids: CATSDPLGPQHF. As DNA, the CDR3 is TGTGCCACCAGTGACCCCCTAGGGCCCCAGCATTTT.

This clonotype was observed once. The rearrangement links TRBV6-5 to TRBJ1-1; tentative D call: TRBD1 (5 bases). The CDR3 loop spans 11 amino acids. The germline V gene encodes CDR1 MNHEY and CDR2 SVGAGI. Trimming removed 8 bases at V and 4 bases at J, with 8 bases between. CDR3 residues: CASGRGTEAFF. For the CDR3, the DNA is TGTGCCAGCGGAAGGGGCACTGAAGCTTTCTTT.

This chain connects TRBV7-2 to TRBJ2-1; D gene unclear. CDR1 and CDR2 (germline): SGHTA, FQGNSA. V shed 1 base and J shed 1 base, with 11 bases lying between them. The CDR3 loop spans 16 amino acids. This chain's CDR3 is CASSLVNAGSYNEQFF. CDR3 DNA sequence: TGTGCCAGCAGCTTAGTGAATGCTGGGTCCTACAATGAGCAGTTCTTC.

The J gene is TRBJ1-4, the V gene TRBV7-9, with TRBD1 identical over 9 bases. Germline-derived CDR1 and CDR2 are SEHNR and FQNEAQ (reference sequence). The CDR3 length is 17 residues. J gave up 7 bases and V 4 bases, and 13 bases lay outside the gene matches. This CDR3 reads CASSSVTGGRVREKLFF. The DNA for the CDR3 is TGTGCCAGCAGCTCAGTAACAGGGGGCCGGGTGCGTGAAAAACTGTTTTTT.

The CDR3 DNA reads as TGCGCCAGCAGCTCGCGCGGGTGGGCGGAGACCCAGTACTTC. Translating gives CASSSRGWAETQYF. The chain recombines TRBV5-1 with TRBJ2-5, with a possible D match to TRBD2 (5 bases). The CDR3 is 14 amino acids. Germline V gene sequence: CDR1 SGHRS, CDR2 YFSETQ. Trimming left V 3 bases short and J 5 bases short, with 14 bases between.

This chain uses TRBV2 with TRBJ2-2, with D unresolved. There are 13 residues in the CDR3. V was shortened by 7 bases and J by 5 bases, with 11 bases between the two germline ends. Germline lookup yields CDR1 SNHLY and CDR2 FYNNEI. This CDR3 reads CASMYEKTGELFF. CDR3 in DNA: TGTGCCAGCATGTACGAGAAGACCGGGGAGCTGTTTTTT.

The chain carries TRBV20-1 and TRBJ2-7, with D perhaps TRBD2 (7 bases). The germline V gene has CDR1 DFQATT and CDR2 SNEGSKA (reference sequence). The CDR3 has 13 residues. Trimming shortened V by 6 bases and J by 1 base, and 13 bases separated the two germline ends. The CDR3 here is CSAPRGASYEQYF. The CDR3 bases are TGCAGTGCCCCACGGGGGGCTTCCTACGAGCAGTACTTC.